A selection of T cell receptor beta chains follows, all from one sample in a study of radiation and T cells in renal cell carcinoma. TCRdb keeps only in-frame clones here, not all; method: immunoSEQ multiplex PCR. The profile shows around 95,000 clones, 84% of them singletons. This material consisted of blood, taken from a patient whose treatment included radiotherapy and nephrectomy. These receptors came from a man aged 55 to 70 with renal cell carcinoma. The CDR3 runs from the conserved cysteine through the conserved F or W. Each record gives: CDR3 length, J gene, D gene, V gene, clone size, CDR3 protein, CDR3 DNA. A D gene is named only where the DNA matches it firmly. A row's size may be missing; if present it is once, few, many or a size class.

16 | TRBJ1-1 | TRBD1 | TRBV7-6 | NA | CASSDGQGAQGTEAFF | TGTGCCAGCAGCGACGGACAGGGGGCGCAAGGGACTGAAGCTTTCTTT
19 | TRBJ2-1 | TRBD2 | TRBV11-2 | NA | CASSLVWLAGLGSYNEQFF | TGTGCCAGCAGCTTAGTCTGGCTAGCGGGATTAGGCTCCTACAATGAGCAGTTCTTC
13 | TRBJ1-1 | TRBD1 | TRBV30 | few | CAWSRQGSSEAFF | TGTGCCTGGAGTAGACAGGGGAGCTCTGAAGCTTTCTTT
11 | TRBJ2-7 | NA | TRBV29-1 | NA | CSVRDTYEQYF | TGCAGCGTCCGGGACACCTACGAGCAGTACTTC
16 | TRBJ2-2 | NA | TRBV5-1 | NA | CASSFRGRANTGELFF | TGCGCCAGCAGCTTCAGGGGGAGGGCGAACACCGGGGAGCTGTTTTTT
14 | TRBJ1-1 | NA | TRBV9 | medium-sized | CASSVGTSNTEAFF | TGTGCCAGCAGCGTAGGCACTTCGAACACTGAAGCTTTCTTT
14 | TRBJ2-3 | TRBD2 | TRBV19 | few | CASSTGGSTDTQYF | TGTGCCAGTAGTACGGGAGGTAGCACAGATACGCAGTATTTT
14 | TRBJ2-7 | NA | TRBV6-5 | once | CASSYAAGSYEQYF | TGTGCCAGCAGTTACGCCGCAGGTTCCTACGAGCAGTACTTC
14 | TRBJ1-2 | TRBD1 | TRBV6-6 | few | CASSYLVGQSGYTF | TGTGCCAGCAGTTACCTGGTGGGACAGAGTGGCTACACCTTC
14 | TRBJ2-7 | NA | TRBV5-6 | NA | CASSGSWSRNEQYF | TGTGCCAGCAGCGGATCATGGTCCCGCAACGAGCAGTACTTC
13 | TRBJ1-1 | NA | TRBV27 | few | CASGQRGGTEAFF | TGTGCCAGCGGGCAACGTGGGGGGACTGAAGCTTTCTTT
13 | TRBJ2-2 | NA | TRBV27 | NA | CASYGWANGELFF | TGTGCCAGTTACGGCTGGGCGAACGGCGAGCTGTTTTTT
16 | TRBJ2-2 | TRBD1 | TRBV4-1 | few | CASSLKGQGAGGELFF | TGCGCCAGCAGCCTCAAGGGGCAGGGGGCGGGCGGGGAGCTGTTTTTT
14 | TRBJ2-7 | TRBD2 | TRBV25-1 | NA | CASQRLADSYEQYF | TGTGCCAGTCAAAGGCTAGCGGACTCCTACGAGCAGTACTTC
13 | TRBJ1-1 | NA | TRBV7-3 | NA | CASSSSTNTEAFF | TGTGCCAGCAGTTCGTCGACGAACACTGAAGCTTTCTTT
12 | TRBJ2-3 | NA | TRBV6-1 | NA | CASSDSHLTQYF | TGTGCCAGCAGTGACAGTCACCTTACGCAGTATTTT
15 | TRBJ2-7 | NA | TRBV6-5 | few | CANKLGGTRYYEQYF | TGTGCCAATAAACTCGGCGGGACACGATACTACGAGCAGTACTTC
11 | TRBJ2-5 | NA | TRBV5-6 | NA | CASSAQETQYF | TGTGCCAGCAGCGCCCAAGAGACCCAGTACTTC
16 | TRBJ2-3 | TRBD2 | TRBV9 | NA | CASSVAPSGYTDTQYF | TGTGCCAGCAGCGTAGCCCCTAGCGGGTACACAGATACGCAGTATTTT
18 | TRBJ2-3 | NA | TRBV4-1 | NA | CASSQGGFQRASTDTQYF | TGCGCCAGCAGCCAAGGGGGTTTCCAGCGGGCTAGCACAGATACGCAGTATTTT
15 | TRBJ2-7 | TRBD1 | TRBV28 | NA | CASSYPRGPRNEQYF | TGTGCCAGCAGTTACCCCAGGGGGCCGAGGAACGAGCAGTACTTC
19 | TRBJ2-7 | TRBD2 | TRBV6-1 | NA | CASSAAGAGTSGSYYEQYF | TGTGCCAGCAGTGCCGCAGGTGCCGGGACTAGCGGGAGTTACTACGAGCAGTACTTC